Following are 7 T cell receptor beta chains from one sample sequenced in a study of T cell responses to AZD1222 COVID-19 vaccine (dated by TCRdb to the early 2020s). The library was prepared using the immunoSEQ multiplex PCR assay. TCRdb carries this immuneACCESS record with in-frame sequences only. Its versions omit some clonotypes, under half of them owing to an unresolved V gene in the studies checked, with the rest unexplained. Present in this sample are 190,000 or so clones, approximately 90% of which were seen just once. The ten largest account for around 3.7% of the sample. The sample's time point label is to be understood as: about 28 days (+/-7) after the second vaccine dose. Sample: peripheral blood, taken 28 days after the second AZD1222 dose. The receptors were gathered from an adult who received the AZD1222 COVID-19 vaccine.

V is TRBV10-2 and J is TRBJ1-1; no clear D. The V end was cut by 3 bases, the J end by 0 bases, with 5 bases between. The CDR3 loop spans 13 amino acids. Germline values: CDR1 WSHSY, CDR2 SAAADI. CDR3 sequence reads: CASSENLNTEAFF. CDR3 DNA: TGCGCCAGCAGTGAAAATCTGAACACTGAAGCTTTCTTT.

This clone has only a few counts. This sample includes further DNA sequences coding for the same CDR3. The CDR3 DNA sequence: TGTGCCAGCAGCCAAGCCGGGCCTGGGGCGGAAGCTTTCTTT. It encodes CASSQAGPGAEAFF. The rearrangement links TRBV4-2 to TRBJ1-1; D is possibly TRBD1 (5 bases). This CDR3 has 14 residues. Looked up from germline, CDR1 is LGHNA and CDR2 is YNFKEQ. V lost 1 base to trimming and J lost 8 bases, with 14 bases between them.

The rearrangement links TRBV7-2 to TRBJ1-5; tentative D call: TRBD1 (6 bases). Germline CDR1 reads SGHTA; CDR2 reads FQGNSA. The CDR3 has 15 residues. Deletions cut 5 bases from V and 0 bases from J, with 11 bases between. CDR3: CASSSRGYSNQPQHF. The CDR3 DNA is TGTGCCAGCAGCAGCAGGGGATATAGCAATCAGCCCCAGCATTTT.

V is TRBV25-1 and J is TRBJ2-7; tentative D call: TRBD2 (5 bases). The V gene's germline CDR1 is MGHDK and CDR2 SYGVNS. The V end was cut by 6 bases, the J end by 2 bases, with 17 bases between. This CDR3 is 15 amino acids long. CDR3 loop: CASRPGFGVPYEQYF. The CDR3 DNA sequence: TGTGCCAGCAGGCCTGGGTTCGGGGTCCCCTACGAGCAGTACTTC.

The V and J genes are TRBV28 and TRBJ1-5; no clear D. Per the germline V gene, CDR1 is MDHEN and CDR2 is SYDVKM. Deletions cut 4 bases from V and 7 bases from J, with 11 bases between. This CDR3 region has 13 residues. The CDR3 region has the DNA TGTGCCAGCAGTTCGGGCTACCCACAGCCCCAGCATTTT. Protein product: CASSSGYPQPQHF. Full variable domain (missing parts from reference TRBV28 and TRBJ1-5): DVKVTQSSRYLVKRTGEKVFLECVQDMDHENMFWYRQDPGLGLRLIYFSYDVKMKEKGDIPEGYSVSREKKERFSLILESASTNQTSMYLCASSSGYPQPQHFGDGTRLSIL.

For the CDR3, the DNA is TGTGCCAGCAGCTTAGCAAACAGGGGCTATGGCTACACCTTC. This codes for CASSLANRGYGYTF. The V call is TRBV11-2, the J call TRBJ1-2, with TRBD1 identical over 7 bases. The CDR3 is 14 residues long. The V and J ends lost 1 base and 4 bases, in that order; junction bases with no gene match: 3. Germline assignment: CDR1 SGHAT and CDR2 FQNNGV.

The chain has TRBV29-1 and TRBJ1-2, with D perhaps matching TRBD1 (6 bases). CDR1 is SQVTM, CDR2 ANQGSEA, per germline. This CDR3 region has 11 residues. The V gene lost 5 bases and the J gene lost 5 bases, with 9 bases spanning the gap. Here the CDR3 reads CSVQQGYGYTF. CDR3 nucleotides: TGCAGCGTTCAACAGGGATATGGCTACACCTTC. The full variable domain, in which reference TRBV29-1 and TRBJ1-2 provide the parts outside the CDR3, is SAVISQKPSRDICQRGTSLTIQCQVDSQVTMMFWYRQQPGQSLTLIATANQGSEATYESGFVIDKFPISRPNLTFSTLTVSNMSPEDSSIYLCSVQQGYGYTFGSGTRLTVV.